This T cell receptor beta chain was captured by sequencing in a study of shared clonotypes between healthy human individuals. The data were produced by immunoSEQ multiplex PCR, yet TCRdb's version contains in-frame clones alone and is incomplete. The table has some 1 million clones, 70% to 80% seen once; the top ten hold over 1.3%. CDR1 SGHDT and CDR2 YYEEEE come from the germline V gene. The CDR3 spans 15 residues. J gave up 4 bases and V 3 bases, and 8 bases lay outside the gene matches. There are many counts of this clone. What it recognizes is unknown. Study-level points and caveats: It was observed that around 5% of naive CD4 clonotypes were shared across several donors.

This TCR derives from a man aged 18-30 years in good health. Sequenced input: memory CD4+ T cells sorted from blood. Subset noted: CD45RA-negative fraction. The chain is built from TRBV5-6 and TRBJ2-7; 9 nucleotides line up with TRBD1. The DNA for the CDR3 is TGTGCCAGCAGCTCTTCCGGGACAGGGTGGTACGAGCAGTACTTC. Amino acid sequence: CASSSSGTGWYEQYF. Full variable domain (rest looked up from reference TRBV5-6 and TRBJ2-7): DAGVTQSPTHLIKTRGQQVTLRCSPKSGHDTVSWYQQALGQGPQFIFQYYEEEERQRGNFPDRFSGHQFPNYSSELNVNALLLGDSALYLCASSSSGTGWYEQYFGPGTRLTVT.